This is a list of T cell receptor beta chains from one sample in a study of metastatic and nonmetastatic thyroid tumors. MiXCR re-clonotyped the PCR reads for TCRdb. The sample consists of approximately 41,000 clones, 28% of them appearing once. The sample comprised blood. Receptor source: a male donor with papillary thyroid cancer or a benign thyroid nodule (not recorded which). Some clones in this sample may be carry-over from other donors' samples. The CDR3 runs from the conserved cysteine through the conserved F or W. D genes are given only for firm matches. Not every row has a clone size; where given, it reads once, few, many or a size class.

CDR3 DNA: TGTGCCAGCGGAGACACGGGGACTAGCGACGAGCAGTACTTC
CDR3 protein: CASGDTGTSDEQYF
D gene: TRBD2
J gene: TRBJ2-7
V gene: TRBV28
clone size: NA

CDR3 DNA: TGTGCCAGCAGTAACGTAGCGGGAGGGCTCAAAGATACGCAGTATTTT
CDR3 protein: CASSNVAGGLKDTQYF
D gene: TRBD2
J gene: TRBJ2-3
V gene: TRBV2
clone size: many

CDR3 DNA: TGTGCCAGCACAGCACCAGGACAGGGGGCATCTGGATATGGCTACACCTTC
CDR3 protein: CASTAPGQGASGYGYTF
D gene: TRBD1
J gene: TRBJ1-2
V gene: TRBV11-2
clone size: NA

CDR3 DNA: TGTGCCAGCAGCCACCCGACTAGCGACGAGCAGTACTTC
CDR3 protein: CASSHPTSDEQYF
D gene: TRBD2
J gene: TRBJ2-7
V gene: TRBV4-2
clone size: NA

CDR3 DNA: TGTGCCAGCAGCTTACTAGCGGGGGGCACAGATACGCAGTATTTT
CDR3 protein: CASSLLAGGTDTQYF
D gene: TRBD2
J gene: TRBJ2-3
V gene: TRBV9
clone size: NA

CDR3 DNA: TGTGCCAGCAGCTTAGGGGGGGGCCCGGATCAGTTCTTC
CDR3 protein: CASSLGGGPDQFF
D gene: NA
J gene: TRBJ2-1
V gene: TRBV7-3
clone size: few

CDR3 DNA: TGCAGTGCTAGAGCAGTCTCTGGGGCCAACGTCCTGACTTTC
CDR3 protein: CSARAVSGANVLTF
D gene: NA
J gene: TRBJ2-6
V gene: TRBV20-1
clone size: many

CDR3 DNA: TGTGCCAGCAGAGAGGGGGAATATCAGCCCCAGCATTTT
CDR3 protein: CASREGEYQPQHF
D gene: NA
J gene: TRBJ1-5
V gene: TRBV2
clone size: few

CDR3 DNA: TGTGCCAGCAGCTTAGGAGGGCCTGGGTGGCCCCAGCATTTT
CDR3 protein: CASSLGGPGWPQHF
D gene: NA
J gene: TRBJ1-5
V gene: TRBV11-2
clone size: many

CDR3 DNA: TGCAGTGCAATTCCCGGGACAGGGATCAATTCACCCCTCCACTTT
CDR3 protein: CSAIPGTGINSPLHF
D gene: TRBD1
J gene: TRBJ1-6
V gene: TRBV20-1
clone size: many

CDR3 DNA: TGCAGTGCAACCGGGACAGGAATCGAGCAGTACTTC
CDR3 protein: CSATGTGIEQYF
D gene: TRBD1
J gene: TRBJ2-7
V gene: TRBV20-1
clone size: NA

CDR3 DNA: TGCGCCAGCAACTTGGACGGGGATATCGGGGAGCTGTTTTTC
CDR3 protein: CASNLDGDIGELFF
D gene: NA
J gene: TRBJ2-2
V gene: TRBV5-1
clone size: NA

CDR3 DNA: TGCGCCAGCAGCTCTGAACCGGGACACTACCTCGAGCAGTACTTC
CDR3 protein: CASSSEPGHYLEQYF
D gene: NA
J gene: TRBJ2-7
V gene: TRBV5-1
clone size: many

CDR3 DNA: TGTGCCAGCAGGGCTGGACAGTCCACCGGGGAGCTGTTTTTT
CDR3 protein: CASRAGQSTGELFF
D gene: NA
J gene: TRBJ2-2
V gene: TRBV2
clone size: many

CDR3 DNA: TGTGCCAGCAGCTTGGTGGGCGCTACTGGAAACACCATATATTTT
CDR3 protein: CASSLVGATGNTIYF
D gene: NA
J gene: TRBJ1-3
V gene: TRBV5-4
clone size: many

CDR3 DNA: TGCGCCAGCAGTGAGAGAGGCCTAGCGTACTACAATGAGCAGTTCTTC
CDR3 protein: CASSERGLAYYNEQFF
D gene: NA
J gene: TRBJ2-1
V gene: TRBV10-2
clone size: many

CDR3 DNA: TGTGCCAGCAGCCCCCTTCCCAGCTCCTACGAGCAGTACTTC
CDR3 protein: CASSPLPSSYEQYF
D gene: NA
J gene: TRBJ2-7
V gene: TRBV11-2
clone size: medium-sized

CDR3 DNA: TGTGCCAGTAGCCCACAGGTACTCTCTGGGGCCAACGTCCTGACTTTC
CDR3 protein: CASSPQVLSGANVLTF
D gene: NA
J gene: TRBJ2-6
V gene: TRBV19
clone size: many

CDR3 DNA: TGTGCCTGGAGTGTAGGGACAGGAAATCAGCCCCAGCATTTT
CDR3 protein: CAWSVGTGNQPQHF
D gene: TRBD1
J gene: TRBJ1-5
V gene: TRBV30
clone size: few

CDR3 DNA: TGTGCCAGCAGCCAAGAATGGTCTGAGCAGTTCTTC
CDR3 protein: CASSQEWSEQFF
D gene: NA
J gene: TRBJ2-1
V gene: TRBV3-1
clone size: many

CDR3 DNA: TGTGCCAGCAGTTACACTAGCGGGGGGGCAGAGACCCAGTACTTC
CDR3 protein: CASSYTSGGAETQYF
D gene: TRBD2
J gene: TRBJ2-5
V gene: TRBV6-2/TRBV6-3
clone size: medium-sized

CDR3 DNA: TGTGCCAGCATCCGGGGTGGCACGGCCTACGAGCAGTACTTC
CDR3 protein: CASIRGGTAYEQYF
D gene: NA
J gene: TRBJ2-7
V gene: TRBV12-3/TRBV12-4
clone size: few

CDR3 DNA: TGTGCCAGCAGTCCGGGGTTACAGGGGGCGGTTGGGGCCAACGTCCTGACTTTC
CDR3 protein: CASSPGLQGAVGANVLTF
D gene: TRBD1
J gene: TRBJ2-6
V gene: TRBV7-9
clone size: many

CDR3 DNA: TGCAGTGCTAGAGATGGGGGATCGCCCCTCCACTTT
CDR3 protein: CSARDGGSPLHF
D gene: NA
J gene: TRBJ1-6
V gene: TRBV20-1
clone size: once

CDR3 DNA: TGTGCCAGCAGCGCCCGGGGACAGGGGGGAGCTAATGAAAAACTGTTTTTT
CDR3 protein: CASSARGQGGANEKLFF
D gene: TRBD1
J gene: TRBJ1-4
V gene: TRBV9
clone size: many

CDR3 DNA: TGTTCCAGCAGCTTCGAGGAGGAGAGGGGCTCGACGGATTACAACTATGCCTACAGCTTC
CDR3 protein: CSSSFEEERGSTDYNYAYSF
D gene: NA
J gene: TRBJ1-2
V gene: TRBV11-2
clone size: NA

CDR3 DNA: TGCGCCAGCAGTGAGTCTTTGGGGCAGCCCCAGCATTTT
CDR3 protein: CASSESLGQPQHF
D gene: NA
J gene: TRBJ1-5
V gene: TRBV10-2
clone size: few

CDR3 DNA: TGCAGTGCTAGAGCGGTGACTAGCGGGGGGGCATTTTTAAAGTACGAGCAGTACTTC
CDR3 protein: CSARAVTSGGAFLKYEQYF
D gene: TRBD2
J gene: TRBJ2-7
V gene: TRBV20-1
clone size: medium-sized

CDR3 DNA: TGTGACAGCAGACCATTAGGGACAACCGACAATGATGAGCAGATCTTC
CDR3 protein: CDSRPLGTTDNDEQIF
D gene: NA
J gene: TRBJ2-1
V gene: TRBV28
clone size: NA

CDR3 DNA: TGTGCCAGCCCCCCCCCCGGGACAGGCTTCGAGCAGTACTTC
CDR3 protein: CASPPPGTGFEQYF
D gene: TRBD1
J gene: TRBJ2-7
V gene: TRBV28
clone size: NA

CDR3 DNA: TGCAGTGCTAACTTCCAGGGGATTAAGACCCAGTACTTC
CDR3 protein: CSANFQGIKTQYF
D gene: NA
J gene: TRBJ2-5
V gene: TRBV20-1
clone size: NA

CDR3 DNA: TGTGCCAGCAGTCCCCAGGGGGCCGGAGACACTGAAGCTTTCTTT
CDR3 protein: CASSPQGAGDTEAFF
D gene: TRBD1
J gene: TRBJ1-1
V gene: TRBV28
clone size: NA

CDR3 DNA: TGTGCCAGCAGATCTGGACTAGCGGGCCTATACGAGCATTACTTC
CDR3 protein: CASRSGLAGLYEHYF
D gene: TRBD2
J gene: TRBJ2-7
V gene: TRBV6-1
clone size: few

CDR3 DNA: TGTGCCAGCAGCGCTTGGGCCAGGGGGGAGACCCAGTACTTC
CDR3 protein: CASSAWARGETQYF
D gene: TRBD1
J gene: TRBJ2-5
V gene: TRBV7-3
clone size: many

CDR3 DNA: TGTGCCAGCAGCTCGCAGGGAAATCAGCCCCAGCATTTT
CDR3 protein: CASSSQGNQPQHF
D gene: NA
J gene: TRBJ1-5
V gene: TRBV7-6
clone size: NA

CDR3 DNA: TGCGCCAGCAGCTTGGAACGGTCGATCTACAATGAGCAGTTCTTC
CDR3 protein: CASSLERSIYNEQFF
D gene: NA
J gene: TRBJ2-1
V gene: TRBV5-1
clone size: medium-sized

CDR3 DNA: TGCGCCAGCAAACCTTTAACTGTCAGCAGCTACGAGCAGTACTTC
CDR3 protein: CASKPLTVSSYEQYF
D gene: NA
J gene: TRBJ2-7
V gene: TRBV10-1
clone size: NA

CDR3 DNA: TGTGCCAGCAGCTCCTCGGCGAGCCGGGTCGACACCGGGGAGCTGTTTTTT
CDR3 protein: CASSSSASRVDTGELFF
D gene: NA
J gene: TRBJ2-2
V gene: TRBV11-2
clone size: once

CDR3 DNA: TGTGCCAAGAGACAGGACAATGAGCAGTTCTTC
CDR3 protein: CAKRQDNEQFF
D gene: NA
J gene: TRBJ2-1
V gene: TRBV10-3
clone size: NA

CDR3 DNA: TGTGCCTGGAGTGTGGGTATCTATGGCTACACCTTC
CDR3 protein: CAWSVGIYGYTF
D gene: NA
J gene: TRBJ1-2
V gene: TRBV30
clone size: many

CDR3 DNA: TGTGCCAGCAGCTTAGACAGGGGGCGAAGCACTGAAGCTTTCTTT
CDR3 protein: CASSLDRGRSTEAFF
D gene: TRBD1
J gene: TRBJ1-1
V gene: TRBV11-1
clone size: NA

CDR3 DNA: TGTGCCAGCAGCCCCCGGAGGCTGCCAAATGAAAAACTGTTTTTT
CDR3 protein: CASSPRRLPNEKLFF
D gene: NA
J gene: TRBJ1-4
V gene: TRBV7-2
clone size: NA

CDR3 DNA: TGTGCCAGCAGCTTAGTGCAGACAGGAGCGGGAGAGCAGTTCTTC
CDR3 protein: CASSLVQTGAGEQFF
D gene: NA
J gene: TRBJ2-1
V gene: TRBV11-1
clone size: NA

CDR3 DNA: TGTGCCATCGAAGGACAGATGAACACTGAAGCTTTCTTT
CDR3 protein: CAIEGQMNTEAFF
D gene: NA
J gene: TRBJ1-1
V gene: TRBV10-3
clone size: many

CDR3 DNA: TGTGCCAGCAGTGATCGAATAGTGGGTAGCAATCAGCCCCAGCATTTT
CDR3 protein: CASSDRIVGSNQPQHF
D gene: NA
J gene: TRBJ1-5
V gene: TRBV6-1
clone size: many

CDR3 DNA: TGTGCGAGCTCAGCTGGGACTGAGAACACTGTAGCTTTCTTT
CDR3 protein: CASSAGTENTVAFF
D gene: NA
J gene: TRBJ1-1
V gene: TRBV18
clone size: NA

CDR3 DNA: TGTGCCAGCACCCGGGTCGGAGGTTACACTGAAGCTTTCTTT
CDR3 protein: CASTRVGGYTEAFF
D gene: NA
J gene: TRBJ1-1
V gene: TRBV6-1
clone size: medium-sized

CDR3 DNA: TGTGCCAGCAGCTTAGTCGGAGGGGGTGTGAATTCACCCCTCCACTTT
CDR3 protein: CASSLVGGGVNSPLHF
D gene: NA
J gene: TRBJ1-6
V gene: TRBV11-2
clone size: many

CDR3 DNA: TGTGCCAGCAGTGAAGTTGCTGGGTATGACCAGCCCCAGCATTTT
CDR3 protein: CASSEVAGYDQPQHF
D gene: NA
J gene: TRBJ1-5
V gene: TRBV6-1
clone size: many

CDR3 DNA: TGCAGCTACCTGGACCAGATGAACACTGAAGCTTTCTTT
CDR3 protein: CSYLDQMNTEAFF
D gene: NA
J gene: TRBJ1-1
V gene: TRBV29-1
clone size: NA

CDR3 DNA: TGTGCCATCAGTGAGTCGCGGACAGGGGGATACGAGCAGTACTTC
CDR3 protein: CAISESRTGGYEQYF
D gene: TRBD1
J gene: TRBJ2-7
V gene: TRBV10-3
clone size: NA

CDR3 DNA: TGTGCCAGCAGTAAGAATTTAAAGACCCAGTACTTC
CDR3 protein: CASSKNLKTQYF
D gene: NA
J gene: TRBJ2-5
V gene: TRBV12-3/TRBV12-4
clone size: many

CDR3 DNA: TGTGCCAACAGCCCAAGACATGGTTCCTACAATGAGCAGTTCTTC
CDR3 protein: CANSPRHGSYNEQFF
D gene: NA
J gene: TRBJ2-1
V gene: TRBV7-8
clone size: NA

CDR3 DNA: TGTGCCAGCAGCCAATCAGACAGGGTGCGCTATGGCTACACCTTC
CDR3 protein: CASSQSDRVRYGYTF
D gene: TRBD1
J gene: TRBJ1-2
V gene: TRBV3-1
clone size: once

CDR3 DNA: TGTGCCAGCAGCCAAGACAGCTCGGACACTGAAGCTTTCTTT
CDR3 protein: CASSQDSSDTEAFF
D gene: NA
J gene: TRBJ1-1
V gene: TRBV3-1
clone size: many

CDR3 DNA: TGTGCCAGCAGCTTAACCGGGGGGCTTACAGGGACCCAGTACTTC
CDR3 protein: CASSLTGGLTGTQYF
D gene: NA
J gene: TRBJ2-5
V gene: TRBV7-3
clone size: many

CDR3 DNA: TGTGCCAGCATCCCAGTGGACACAGGGCGGGGTCCCGGGGAGCTGTTTTTT
CDR3 protein: CASIPVDTGRGPGELFF
D gene: NA
J gene: TRBJ2-2
V gene: TRBV7-6
clone size: many

CDR3 DNA: TGTGCCAGTAGTCCCGCGGTCGCGAATGAGCAGTTCTTC
CDR3 protein: CASSPAVANEQFF
D gene: NA
J gene: TRBJ2-1
V gene: TRBV19
clone size: many

CDR3 DNA: TGTGCCATCAGTGAGAGCAACGGACTAGCTAATGAGAAGTTCTTC
CDR3 protein: CAISESNGLANEKFF
D gene: TRBD2
J gene: TRBJ2-1
V gene: TRBV10-3
clone size: NA

CDR3 DNA: TGTGCCAGCAGTAAAAAGTCCGGTTATGGCTACACCTTC
CDR3 protein: CASSKKSGYGYTF
D gene: NA
J gene: TRBJ1-2
V gene: TRBV28
clone size: few